One TCR beta chain is described in this entry. Its antigen is unknown. No per-base quality is available; no much larger clone lies one base away. All patients had node-negative disease on CT and PET/CT, and none had a history of other malignancies or prior chemotherapy or radiotherapy. At each of two time points, around 6 milliliters of peripheral venous blood were collected into EDTA tubes. PBMCs were isolated by Ficoll-Paque Plus density-gradient centrifugation. Right after collection, samples were placed at -80 degrees C and kept there until analysis. The TCR beta CDR3 region was amplified from genomic DNA by two rounds of multiplex PCR. In the first round of PCR, primers specific to each TRBV and TRBJ gene were used, and the primer sequences are filed in Chinese patent CN105087789A. Universal primers were used in the second PCR round. The Roche High Pure PCR Template Preparation Kit was used to extract genomic DNA from the frozen PBMCs. The libraries underwent paired-end sequencing with 151 bp reads on an Illumina HiSeq 3000. The authors' analysis ran thus. CutAdapt was used to discard raw reads that did not contain the multiplex PCR primer sequences. PEAR was used to merge high-quality paired reads into contigs. MiXCR assigned TRB V, D and J gene segments to each contig by aligning to reference sequences. CDR3 sequences were clustered by base quality and sequence similarity to remove sequencing errors. Shannon entropy normalized by the natural log of productive TCR sequence number was used as the measure of diversity. Clonality was defined as one minus Shannon entropy divided by the natural log of the number of unique clonotypes. Progression-free survival cut-offs for repertoire metrics were chosen using the Youden index of ROC curves, with analyses run in R 3.5.3. TCRdb reran the public reads through fastp at Q25 and MiXCR, keeping productive beta chains. Merged by CDR3 protein, the rows form single entries marked with the most common genes and DNA. TCRdb's processing, not the study's, gives the V and J calls here. Recorded for this sample are about 25,000 distinct CDR3 sequences; 30% to 45% of them occurred a single time. 62% of the sample rests with the top ten.

As encoded in the germline V gene, CDR1 is SGHVS while CDR2 is FNYEAQ. At the junction V is shortened by 5 bases and J by 11 bases; bases outside the gene matches: 18. Spanning cysteine to phenylalanine, the CDR3 consists of 15 amino acids. This entry keeps only the CDR3 DNA: 45 bases, framed from base 1. These data originate in a study of prognosis after radiotherapy for stage I lung cancer (dated by TCRdb to the early 2020s). Concerning the study at large: Between early 2018 and early 2019, some 18 patients with stage I NSCLC were enrolled in Nanjing, China. Four to six patients had oligometastatic NSCLC after their primary tumor was surgically resected, and more than eleven patients had newly diagnosed primary stage I lung tumors. All patients were regarded as medically inoperable, because of comorbidities in about twelve patients and refusal of surgery in six or seven patients. The cohort was made up of 13 men and more than five women, with a median age of 74.5 years and an age range of 53 to 84 years. About a dozen patients had adenocarcinoma and roughly 7 had squamous cell carcinoma as the tumor histology. SBRT was given in 3 to 5 fractions with a biologically effective dose of at least 100 Gy, using image-guided IMRT or VMAT. No patient received concurrent therapy alongside SBRT. After SBRT, distant metastases developed in about 20% of the 19 patients at a median of around seven months, while the remaining 15 patients had no significant progression. The study profiled peripheral blood TCR beta repertoires from stage I NSCLC patients before and after stereotactic body radiotherapy and related them to distant failure. The study took one blood sample before SBRT and one after SBRT from each of 20 or so patients and sequenced all 38 samples. Broader findings and caveats from the paper: Tumor specificity of expanded TCR clones was not determined. After SBRT, the number of unique TCR clones decreased (median about 9,900 before versus some 6,900 after; Wilcoxon paired P=0.011). Limitations of the study included a small cohort and short follow-up, and the study findings need independent validation. No adjustment for multiple comparisons was applied to any of the reported P values. Post-SBRT Shannon entropy and its change from baseline were lower in patients who developed distant metastases; baseline Shannon entropy was not associated with metastases. Differences by metastasis status were reportedly seen in TRBV and TRBJ usage frequencies, involving two V genes at baseline and, after SBRT, several V genes and two J genes.

The chain is assembled from TRBV7-6 and TRBJ2-7, and 7 bases in between align with TRBD1. This specimen was PBMCs, taken before or after stereotactic body radiation therapy (not recorded which). This receptor was identified in a donor aged 50 or older with non-small cell lung cancer. The encoded CDR3 is CASSREGGAVGEKYF. The bases are TGTGCCAGCAGCCGAGAAGGGGGCGCGGTAGGAGAGAAGTACTTC.